The 23 T cell receptor beta chains reported below all come from one sample, sequenced in a study of shared clonotypes between healthy human individuals (TCRdb year 2020). The method behind the library was the immunoSEQ multiplex PCR assay. This is the immuneACCESS table as TCRdb keeps it, with only in-frame sequences that have V and J called. A part of the clones is gone; compared with another copy, unresolved V genes explain less than half, and the rest is unexplained. This sample holds approximately 500,000 clones; 90% to 96% were observed only once. Roughly 0.06% of the sample is held by the ten biggest clonotypes. What was sequenced was naive CD4+ T cells sorted from blood. Explained via the paper, the cell subset or site label denotes: CD45RA+ positively selected. The receptors derive from a woman in her 30s in good health.

The rearrangement joins TRBV28 to TRBJ1-1; 8 bases agree with TRBD1. CDR1 and CDR2 from the germline V gene are MDHEN and SYDVKM. The length of the CDR3 is 16 residues. J lost 1 base, V lost 3 bases, and 7 bases had no gene match. The CDR3 region is CASSFQQGGKNTEAFF. CDR3 DNA sequence: TGTGCCAGCAGTTTTCAACAGGGGGGGAAGAACACTGAAGCTTTCTTT.

The chain joins TRBV27 to TRBJ2-7, with TRBD2 matching 10 bases. V shed 7 bases and J 6 bases; nucleotides not matched to a gene: 21. CDR1 is MNHEY and CDR2 is SMNVEV in the germline V gene (reference sequence). There are 18 residues in the CDR3. The CDR3 loop reads CASNKLGLAAPIEGEQYF. The CDR3 DNA is TGTGCCAGCAATAAACTAGGACTAGCGGCTCCTATTGAGGGCGAGCAGTACTTC.

The rearrangement uses TRBV14 and TRBJ2-1; no reliable D call. The CDR3 loop spans 13 amino acids. V was clipped by 4 bases and J by 0 bases, with 4 bases between them. Germline-derived CDR1 and CDR2 are SGHDN and FVKESK. The CDR3 coding sequence is TGTGCCAGCAGCCCTCGCTCCTACAATGAGCAGTTCTTC. Translating gives CASSPRSYNEQFF. The full variable domain, with the rest looked up from reference TRBV14 and TRBJ2-1, is EAGVTQFPSHSVIEKGQTVTLRCDPISGHDNLYWYRRVMGKEIKFLLHFVKESKQDESGMPNNRFLAERTGGTYSTLKVQPAELEDSGVYFCASSPRSYNEQFFGPGTRLTVL.

The V call is TRBV19, the J call TRBJ2-1; 8 positions agree with TRBD1. From germline, CDR1 is LNHDA and CDR2 SQIVND (reference sequence). The CDR3 runs to 17 residues. V was pared by 1 base and J by 2 bases, with 7 bases of the junction left unmatched. CDR3 DNA sequence: TGTGCCAGTAGTATAGCCCCGAGACAGGGGACCTACAATGAGCAGTTCTTC. It specifies CASSIAPRQGTYNEQFF.

The chain combines TRBV13 with TRBJ1-3; 7 positions match TRBD1. From germline, CDR1 is PRHDT and CDR2 FYEKMQ (reference sequence). The CDR3 is made up of 15 amino acids. The V segment lost 6 bases and the J segment 3 bases; nucleotides outside the gene matches: 8. The CDR3 loop is CASRIAGGGGNTIYF. CDR3 coding DNA: TGTGCCAGCAGGATAGCAGGGGGTGGTGGAAACACCATATATTTT.

The chain recombines TRBV2 with TRBJ1-2; 10 nucleotides match TRBD1. The length of the CDR3 is 14 residues. In germline, CDR1 is SNHLY, CDR2 FYNNEI. Unmatched junction bases numbered 13, after V lost 10 bases and J lost 8 bases. CDR3 in amino acids: CATTQGTGDSGYTF. Here the CDR3 DNA reads TGTGCCACCACCCAAGGGACAGGGGACAGCGGCTACACCTTC.

This clone was recorded only once. The V and J genes are TRBV18 and TRBJ1-4; tentatively, D is TRBD1 (5 bases). The CDR3 consists of 14 residues. Germline CDR1 is KGHSH and CDR2 is LQKENI. The ends were cut back, 5 bases at V and 3 bases at J, with 10 bases in the middle. This CDR3 reads CASSAGTANEKLFF. CDR3 DNA sequence: TGTGCCAGCTCAGCGGGGACCGCTAATGAAAAACTGTTTTTT.

This clone was observed once. The genes are TRBV2 and TRBJ2-7, with D possibly being TRBD2 (7 bases). Between the trimmed V and J ends, which lost 2 bases and 6 bases, there was a span of 17 bases. Germline assignment: CDR1 SNHLY and CDR2 FYNNEI. The length of the CDR3 is 15 residues. The CDR3 bases are TGTGCCAGCAGTGAAAGGGGGGACTACCGACTCGAGCAGTACTTC. Translating gives CASSERGDYRLEQYF.

V usage is TRBV20-1 and J usage is TRBJ1-2; D not certain. Germline V gene sequence: CDR1 DFQATT, CDR2 SNEGSKA (reference sequence). This CDR3 contains 11 residues. V was cut by 6 bases and J by 6 bases, with 11 bases left in between. The DNA of the CDR3 is TGCAGTGCCTCAGACTGGGATGGCTACACCTTC. It codes for CSASDWDGYTF.

The chain is built from TRBV25-1 and TRBJ1-2; no definite D call. The CDR3 spans 11 residues. Germline lookup yields CDR1 MGHDK and CDR2 SYGVNS. V was cut by 4 bases and J by 8 bases, with 8 bases left in between. The CDR3 loop is CASSGQTGYTF. The CDR3 nucleotides are TGTGCCAGCAGTGGGCAGACGGGCTACACCTTC.

This clone was found once. CDR3 in amino acids: CASSIERELTEAFF. The CDR3 nucleotides are TGTGCCAGTAGTATCGAGCGGGAGTTAACTGAAGCTTTCTTT. The chain employs TRBV19 and TRBJ1-1; D unclear. CDR1 LNHDA and CDR2 SQIVND come from the germline V gene (reference sequence). This CDR3 is 14 amino acids long. With 3 bases removed from V and 5 bases from J, the gap between germline ends came to 13 bases.

V gene TRBV2 combines with J gene TRBJ2-2; D gene unclear. This CDR3 is 12 amino acids long. Germline CDR1 is SNHLY and CDR2 is FYNNEI. V was clipped by 1 base and J by 8 bases, with 5 bases between them. The CDR3 sequence is CASSEGWGELFF. The DNA for the CDR3 is TGTGCCAGCAGTGAAGGGTGGGGGGAGCTGTTTTTT.

The gene calls are TRBV7-9 and TRBJ1-1; TRBD1 matches 10 bases. The CDR3 has 14 residues. The junction had 5 bases not matched to a gene; V was cut back by 3 bases and J by 7 bases. In germline, CDR1 is SEHNR, CDR2 FQNEAQ (reference sequence). The CDR3 loop reads CASSFDRGRSEAFF. CDR3 DNA sequence: TGTGCCAGCAGCTTTGACAGGGGGCGAAGTGAAGCTTTCTTT.

This clone has a single count. This sequence joins TRBV7-9 and TRBJ2-5; possible D gene TRBD2, 6 bases. The germline V gene has CDR1 SEHNR and CDR2 FQNEAQ (reference sequence). V was shortened by 3 bases and J by 2 bases, with 13 bases between the two germline ends. The CDR3 runs 15 residues. CDR3 sequence reads: CASSFPGGAQETQYF. The CDR3 DNA reads TGTGCCAGCAGCTTCCCGGGCGGGGCGCAAGAGACCCAGTACTTC.

This chain links TRBV10-3 with TRBJ2-3, with 8 bases that match TRBD1. V shed 6 bases, J shed 1 base, and the junction held 9 bases outside the gene matches. CDR3 length: 16 amino acids. In germline, CDR1 is ENHRY, CDR2 SYGVKD. The chain's CDR3 is CAISLLSGQGTDTQYF. As DNA, the CDR3 is TGTGCCATCAGCCTACTTTCGGGACAGGGCACAGATACGCAGTATTTT.

V is TRBV21-1 and J is TRBJ2-7; no check of the table's D call, TRBD2, against the DNA was made. TRBV21-1 is given as a pseudogene. The CDR3 spans 13 residues. CDR3 region: CASQGLAGDEQYF. The CDR3 region has the DNA TGTGCCAGCCAGGGACTAGCGGGAGACGAGCAGTACTTC.

This clone was detected only once. J is TRBJ2-3 and V is TRBV9; D is uncertain. Germline assignment: CDR1 SGDLS and CDR2 YYNGEE. The CDR3 contains 15 residues. V shed 3 bases and J shed 3 bases, with 14 bases lying between them. The CDR3 region is CASSGSWLVTDTQYF. CDR3 DNA sequence: TGTGCCAGCAGCGGTAGTTGGCTGGTTACAGATACGCAGTATTTT.

This clone was seen a single time. This chain joins TRBV11-3 and TRBJ2-1, with 7 bases fitting TRBD2. The CDR3 length is 14 residues. Germline lookup yields CDR1 SGHNT and CDR2 YENEEA. The V gene end was trimmed by 1 base and the J gene end by 8 bases; junction bases not matched to a gene: 5. The CDR3 region is CASSLGGGRDEQFF. CDR3 sequence (DNA): TGTGCCAGCAGCTTAGGGGGGGGAAGGGATGAGCAGTTCTTC.

CDR3 in amino acids: CASSGEREGSSYEQYF. CDR3 DNA sequence: TGTGCCAGCAGCGGAGAGCGGGAGGGGAGCTCCTACGAGCAGTACTTC. V usage is TRBV4-2 and J usage is TRBJ2-7, with 10 bases identical to TRBD2. Trimming at V came to 5 bases and at J to 0 bases, leaving 7 bases not matched to a gene. CDR1 and CDR2 (germline): LGHNA, YNFKEQ. The CDR3 has 16 residues.

V gene TRBV2 combines with J gene TRBJ1-5, with D perhaps TRBD1 (5 bases). The CDR3 totals 13 residues. Germline CDR1 is SNHLY and CDR2 is FYNNEI. V shed 1 base and J shed 9 bases, with 10 bases lying between them. The CDR3 here is CASSEVGGAPQHF. The DNA of the CDR3 is TGTGCCAGCAGTGAAGTCGGGGGTGCGCCCCAGCATTTT. Variable domain in full (rest from reference TRBV2 and TRBJ1-5): EPEVTQTPSHQVTQMGQEVILRCVPISNHLYFYWYRQILGQKVEFLVSFYNNEISEKSEIFDDQFSVERPDGSNFTLKIRSTKLEDSAMYFCASSEVGGAPQHFGDGTRLSIL.

This chain joins TRBV5-1 and TRBJ2-7, with a tentative D call TRBD1 (5 bases). The length of the CDR3 is 13 residues. Germline values: CDR1 SGHRS, CDR2 YFSETQ. V was clipped by 0 bases and J by 3 bases, with 7 bases between them. CDR3 nucleotide sequence: TGCGCCAGCAGCTTGGAGGACATCTACGAGCAGTACTTC. Amino acid sequence: CASSLEDIYEQYF.

This clone was recorded a few times. The V call is TRBV7-2, the J call TRBJ2-7, with 15 bases fitting TRBD2. Per germline, CDR1 SGHTA and CDR2 FQGNSA. The CDR3 sequence is 15 residues long. Trimming removed 4 bases from V and 4 bases from J; junction bases left unmatched: 2. CDR3 sequence: CASSWGLAGGYEQYF. DNA for the CDR3: TGTGCCAGCAGCTGGGGACTAGCGGGAGGTTACGAGCAGTACTTC.

The gene calls are TRBV19 and TRBJ1-3; D gene uncertain. V dropped 6 bases and J dropped 4 bases, with 7 bases sitting between them. This CDR3 has 12 amino acids. CDR1 and CDR2 (germline): LNHDA, SQIVND (reference sequence). CDR3 protein: CASRSQGNTIYF. DNA of the CDR3: TGTGCCAGTAGGTCTCAGGGAAACACCATATATTTT.